The 19 T cell receptor beta chains reported below all come from one sample, sequenced in a study of early T cells in non-severe SARS-CoV-2 infection. TCRdb passed the 5' RACE reads through MiXCR, listing each CDR3 protein once. The sample lists 28,000 or so distinct CDR3 sequences, 5.5% to 8% occurring once. Sequencing was carried out using whole blood. These receptors were collected from an adult who was a healthcare worker with PCR-confirmed SARS-CoV-2 infection or an uninfected control (not recorded which).

This clonotype was seen at least ten times. This chain joins TRBV19 and TRBJ2-1; TRBD2 matches 10 bases. This CDR3 region has 14 residues. Germline trimming cut 10 bases from V and 6 bases from J; bases unmatched to any gene: 9. The V gene's germline CDR1 is LNHDA and CDR2 SQIVND (reference sequence). The CDR3 DNA reads as TGTGCCACCGTCCCCAGCGGGAGGGCCAATGAGCAGTTCTTC. Translating gives CATVPSGRANEQFF.

This clonotype was recorded at least ten times. CDR3 in amino acids: CASRSGGGLNEKLFF. The CDR3 region has the DNA TGTGCCAGCAGGTCGGGCGGGGGACTTAATGAAAAACTGTTTTTT. This rearrangement joins TRBV7-2 to TRBJ1-4; a possible D gene is TRBD1 (5 bases). The CDR3 loop spans 15 amino acids. Germline loops: CDR1 SGHTA, CDR2 FQGNSA. The V end was cut by 6 bases, the J end by 4 bases, with 15 bases between.

This clonotype has just a few counts. The J gene is TRBJ2-2, the V gene TRBV6-1; no clear D. The CDR3 length is 11 residues. Trimming pared 7 bases from V and 2 bases from J, leaving 2 bases between. The germline CDR1 and CDR2 sequences are MNHNS and SASEGT. The CDR3 region has the DNA TGTGCCAGCAAAAACACCGGGGAGCTGTTTTTT. Protein product: CASKNTGELFF.

This clonotype showed up many times. The rearrangement joins TRBV10-3 to TRBJ2-1; no firm D call. The germline gives CDR1 ENHRY, CDR2 SYGVKD. This CDR3 has 14 amino acids. Trimming stripped 4 bases from V and 1 base from J, with 8 bases between. CDR3 in DNA: TGTGCCATCAGTGTGGATGGGTCCTACAATGAGCAGTTCTTC. The encoded protein is CAISVDGSYNEQFF.

This clonotype was counted many times. This rearrangement joins TRBV7-2 to TRBJ2-1; D is perhaps TRBD2 (5 bases). The CDR3 runs 13 residues. Between the trimmed V and J ends, which lost 5 bases and 4 bases, there was a span of 9 bases. Germline CDR1 is SGHTA and CDR2 is FQGNSA. CDR3 in DNA: TGTGCCAGCAGCACCCGACTATACAATGAGCAGTTCTTC. The encoded protein is CASSTRLYNEQFF.

The sample holds many counts of this clonotype. The chain is built from TRBV20-1 and TRBJ1-1; no definite D call. Looked up from germline, CDR1 is DFQATT and CDR2 is SNEGSKA (reference sequence). V was clipped by 1 base and J by 1 base, with 7 bases between them. The CDR3 contains 13 residues. The CDR3 nucleotides are TGCAGTGCTAGAGGCCAGGCGAACACTGAAGCTTTCTTT. Its translation: CSARGQANTEAFF.

This clonotype came up many times. The rearrangement uses TRBV4-1 and TRBJ2-2; the match to TRBD1 covers 10 bases. The CDR3 covers 16 residues. V was clipped by 0 bases and J by 4 bases; unmatched bases: 2. The germline V gene has CDR1 MGHRA and CDR2 YSYEKL. The chain's CDR3 is CASSQEGDRGTGELFF. The CDR3 nucleotides read TGCGCCAGCAGCCAAGAGGGGGACAGGGGCACCGGGGAGCTGTTTTTT.

There are many counts of this clonotype. One end of the junction varies from germline; a read error may be responsible. The rearrangement uses TRBV11-2 and TRBJ2-1; 9 nucleotides agree with TRBD2. The CDR3 runs to 12 residues. CDR1 and CDR2 (germline): SGHAT, FQNNGV. The CDR3 sequence is CASSLSGGPLSF. For the CDR3, the DNA is TGTGCCAGCAGCTTAAGCGGGGGGCCATTATCCTTC.

At least ten counts were recorded for this clonotype. V gene TRBV12-3 or TRBV12-4 combines with J gene TRBJ1-3, with D possibly being TRBD1 (5 bases). The V gene lost 3 bases and the J gene lost 4 bases, with 16 bases spanning the gap. The CDR3 spans 16 residues. The CDR3 DNA reads TGTGCCAGCAGTTTGTTCCGGGGACCCCCCGGAAACACCATATATTTT. This encodes CASSLFRGPPGNTIYF.

This clonotype was picked up many times. This chain links TRBV29-1 with TRBJ2-7; D remains ambiguous. Germline-derived CDR1 and CDR2 are SQVTM and ANQGSEA. The CDR3 consists of 13 residues. The V end lost 6 bases, the J end lost 3 bases, and 15 bases lay between the germline ends. The CDR3 DNA reads as TGCAGCGTGGTGGGATCCGGGCTCTACGAGCAGTACTTC. Protein product: CSVVGSGLYEQYF.

This clonotype showed up many times. This chain links TRBV5-6 with TRBJ2-3; possibly TRBD1 or TRBD2 for D (5 bases each). Germline lookup yields CDR1 SGHDT and CDR2 YYEEEE. The V end was cut by 3 bases, the J end by 0 bases, with 11 bases between. The CDR3 runs to 15 residues. This CDR3 is CASSSPGPSTDTQYF. Written as DNA, the CDR3 is TGTGCCAGCAGCTCACCGGGACCTAGCACAGATACGCAGTATTTT.

Many counts were recorded for this clonotype. The genes are TRBV7-8 and TRBJ2-7; 7 bases fit TRBD2. The CDR3 length is 14 residues. V lost 5 bases, J lost 9 bases, and 13 bases stayed unmatched. Germline V gene data show CDR1 as SGHVS and CDR2 as FQNEAQ. For the CDR3, the DNA is TGTGCCAGCAGCACCCGGACTAGGCTGGATGTGCAGTACTTC. This encodes CASSTRTRLDVQYF.

This clonotype was seen at least ten times. The V gene is TRBV13, the J gene TRBJ2-7; D unclear. CDR1 and CDR2 (germline): PRHDT, FYEKMQ (reference sequence). V dropped 5 bases and J dropped 3 bases, with 5 bases sitting between them. The CDR3 extends over 11 amino acids. As DNA, the CDR3 is TGTGCCAGCAGCCTTTACTACGAGCAGTACTTC. It encodes CASSLYYEQYF.

This clonotype was counted many times. V gene TRBV7-3 combines with J gene TRBJ2-1; the D call may be TRBD1 or TRBD2 (5 bases each). The CDR3 sequence is 14 residues long. Looked up from germline, CDR1 is SGHTA and CDR2 is FQGTGA. V gave up 5 bases and J gave up 7 bases, with 15 bases separating them. CDR3 region: CASSPGPSWNEQFF. As DNA, the CDR3 is TGTGCCAGCAGCCCGGGACCTTCCTGGAATGAGCAGTTCTTC.

This clonotype was counted ten times or more. The gene calls are TRBV18 and TRBJ2-1; TRBD1 matches 9 bases. Germline CDR1 reads KGHSH; CDR2 reads LQKENI. V shed 6 bases and J 10 bases; nucleotides not matched to a gene: 4. The CDR3 contains 12 residues. CDR3 protein: CASSRQGGEQFF. CDR3 coding DNA: TGTGCCAGCTCTCGACAGGGGGGGGAGCAGTTCTTC.

This clonotype showed up many times. The chain couples TRBV27 to TRBJ1-1, with TRBD1 as a possible D gene (5 bases). This CDR3 is 13 amino acids long. V lost 5 bases and J lost 5, with 12 bases in between. The V gene's germline CDR1 is MNHEY and CDR2 SMNVEV (reference sequence). CDR3 nucleotides: TGTGCCAGCAGTGAGGGCAGGGATACTGAAGCTTTCTTT. The encoded protein is CASSEGRDTEAFF.

This clonotype was seen at least ten times. The J gene is TRBJ2-7, the V gene TRBV20-1, with D possibly being TRBD1 or TRBD2 (5 bases each). Trimming pared 0 bases from V and 6 bases from J, leaving 15 bases between. CDR1 is DFQATT and CDR2 is SNEGSKA in the germline V gene (reference sequence). The CDR3 length is 14 residues. CDR3 loop: CSARDGSPGGEQYF. In nucleotides, the CDR3 is TGCAGTGCTAGAGATGGGAGCCCTGGGGGCGAGCAGTACTTC.

This clonotype was detected ten times or more. This chain connects TRBV12-3 or TRBV12-4 to TRBJ2-3; 9 bases agree with TRBD1. V was pared by 6 bases and J by 2 bases, with 6 bases of the junction left unmatched. This CDR3 comprises 15 residues. CDR3 residues: CASSLGQGYTDTQYF. The CDR3 DNA sequence: TGTGCCAGCAGCTTGGGACAGGGTTACACAGATACGCAGTATTTT.

The rearrangement links TRBV20-1 to TRBJ2-3; 7 nucleotides line up with TRBD2. The CDR3 extends over 14 amino acids. Germline lookup yields CDR1 DFQATT and CDR2 SNEGSKA (reference sequence). V lost 0 bases, J lost 2 bases, and 2 bases stayed unmatched. The CDR3 DNA reads as TGCAGTGCTAGAGACCTAGCGGCCACAGATACGCAGTATTTT. As protein: CSARDLAATDTQYF.